This T cell receptor (beta chain) was captured in a study of T cell responses to AZD1222 COVID-19 vaccine. The protocol was immunoSEQ multiplex PCR, while the TCRdb copy is restricted to in-frame clones and leaves out a portion. The repertoire holds some 110,000 clones, with 85% to 95% as singletons. Findings and limits, study-wide: Donors were mostly white British, more females; clonal diversity possibly underestimated. Spike-specific TCR depth and breadth grew after two AZD1222 doses. Spike as a whole was targeted by vaccine-associated CD4 TCRs, dominant at 160-218 and 743-854.

Trimming pared 5 bases from V and 6 bases from J, leaving 8 bases between. Per germline, CDR1 DFQATT and CDR2 SNEGSKA (reference sequence). The CDR3 extends over 10 amino acids. There are a few counts of this clone. The antigen is unknown. The material was peripheral blood, obtained on day 0 of AZD1222 vaccination. The chain is built from TRBV20-1 and TRBJ2-7; D remains unclear. This receptor was identified in an adult in good health. The CDR3, as DNA: TGCAGTGCTGATGAGCGCGAGCAGTACTTC. Encoded protein: CSADEREQYF.